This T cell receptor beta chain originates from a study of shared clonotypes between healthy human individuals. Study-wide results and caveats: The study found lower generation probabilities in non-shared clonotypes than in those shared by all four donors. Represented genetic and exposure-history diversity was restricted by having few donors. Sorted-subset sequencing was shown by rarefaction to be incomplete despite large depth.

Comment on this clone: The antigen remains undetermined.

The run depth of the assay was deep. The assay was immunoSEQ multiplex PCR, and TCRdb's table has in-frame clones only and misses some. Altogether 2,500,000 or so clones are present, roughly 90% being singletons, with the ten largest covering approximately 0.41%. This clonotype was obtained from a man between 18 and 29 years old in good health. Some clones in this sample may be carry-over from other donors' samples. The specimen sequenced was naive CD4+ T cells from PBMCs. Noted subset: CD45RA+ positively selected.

CDR3 sequence reads: CASSLVQTYEQYF. The CDR3 coding sequence is TGTGCCAGCAGCTTAGTTCAGACGTACGAGCAGTACTTC. The rearrangement links TRBV11-2 to TRBJ2-7; D gene ambiguous. With 1 base removed from V and 4 bases from J, the gap between germline ends came to 8 bases. Germline loops: CDR1 SGHAT, CDR2 FQNNGV. CDR3 length: 13 amino acids.